A single sample is the source of the 7 T cell receptor beta chains below, sequenced in a study of T cells in Graves' hyperthyroidism and ophthalmopathy. Regions amplified from RNA transcripts were the TCR beta CDR3 regions. RT-PCR in the first round (using the HTBI primer set) targeted the TCR CDR3. TCRdb reanalysed the multiplex PCR reads using MiXCR and keeps one entry per CDR3 protein. This sample yields about 560,000 distinct CDR3 sequences, of which over 15% are seen a single time; 18% belongs to the top ten. What was sequenced was blood. Receptor source: a woman between 18 and 29 years old with Graves' hyperthyroidism.

This clonotype has at least ten counts. The rearrangement joins TRBV3-1 to TRBJ2-1; D gene ambiguous. The V gene lost 1 base and the J gene lost 10 bases, with 11 bases spanning the gap. Germline V gene lookup returns CDR1 LGHDT and CDR2 YNNKEL (reference sequence). The CDR3 is 13 amino acids. The DNA of the CDR3 is TGTGCCAGCAGCCAAGTTAATAGCAACGAGCAGTTCTTC. Protein product: CASSQVNSNEQFF.

To note about this clonotype: One end of the junction fails to match germline, which may point to a read error. The V and J genes are TRBV5-1 and TRBJ2-1; 8 bases are shared with TRBD2. Looked up from germline, CDR1 is SGHRS and CDR2 is YFSETQ. This CDR3 comprises 14 residues. CDR3 nucleotides: TGTGTCAGCAGCTGGGTAGCGGGGCGGAATGAGCAGTTCTTC. Translation: CVSSWVAGRNEQFF.

This clonotype was observed a few times. The V and J genes are TRBV28 and TRBJ2-7; TRBD2 might be the D (5 bases). V was trimmed by 11 bases and J by 3 bases, leaving 14 bases between them. The CDR3 covers 12 residues. The germline gives CDR1 MDHEN, CDR2 SYDVKM. This CDR3 reads CAPPERFYEQYF. The CDR3 DNA sequence: TGTGCCCCGCCCGAGCGGTTCTACGAGCAGTACTTC.

This chain links TRBV19 with TRBJ2-1, with 11 bases matching TRBD2. CDR1 is LNHDA and CDR2 is SQIVND in the germline V gene (reference sequence). The CDR3 spans 13 residues. Losses at the gene ends were 4 bases for V and 10 bases for J; bases not matched to a gene: 3. CDR3 nucleotide sequence: TGTGCCAGTAGTACGGGACTAGCGGCAGAGCAGTTCTTC. Amino acids: CASSTGLAAEQFF.

The gene calls are TRBV6-4 and TRBJ2-1; no definite D call. There are 15 residues in the CDR3. Germline V lookup: CDR1 MRHNA, CDR2 SNTAGT. Trimming removed 7 bases at V and 0 bases at J, with 13 bases between. This chain's CDR3 is CASTKEPSSYNEQFF. The CDR3 DNA reads TGTGCCAGCACGAAGGAACCAAGCTCCTACAATGAGCAGTTCTTC.

There are a few counts of this clonotype. The chain couples TRBV27 to TRBJ2-1; D is uncertain. Trimming removed 4 bases from V and 4 bases from J, with 8 bases in between. Germline lookup yields CDR1 MNHEY and CDR2 SMNVEV (reference sequence). This CDR3 is built from 13 residues. The CDR3 nucleotides are TGTGCCAGCAGTTCCCTTGGGTACAATGAGCAGTTCTTC. Protein product: CASSSLGYNEQFF.

In this sample, this clonotype turned up a few times. This sequence joins TRBV6-1 and TRBJ1-1; possible D gene TRBD1, 5 bases. Germline CDR1 MNHNS, CDR2 SASEGT. The CDR3 consists of 14 residues. The V end was cut by 5 bases, the J end by 6 bases, with 16 bases between. In DNA, the CDR3 is TGTGCCAGCAGTTACCTCCAGGGAGGCTCTGAAGCTTTCTTT. Translation: CASSYLQGGSEAFF.